This passage covers 26 T cell receptor beta chains from one sample sequenced in a study of cytotoxic CD8 clonotypes in ibrutinib-treated CLL. Here immunoSEQ multiplex PCR was the method, and the copy in TCRdb shows in-frame clones only, minus some. The repertoire holds approximately 130,000 clones, with approximately 80% as singletons. Material: PBMCs, obtained after 24 months of ibrutinib treatment. Receptors originate from a human donor with chronic lymphocytic leukemia.

J is TRBJ1-5 and V is TRBV5-4, with D maybe TRBD1 (5 bases). V was cut by 0 bases and J by 0 bases, with 7 bases left in between. Germline V CDR1 and CDR2: SGHNT, YYREEE (reference sequence). The CDR3 has 15 amino acids. The CDR3 here is CASSLGGLSNQPQHF. CDR3 DNA: TGTGCCAGCAGCTTGGGGGGACTTAGCAATCAGCCCCAGCATTTT.

This clone was counted once. The V gene is TRBV5-1, the J gene TRBJ2-3; D call uncertain. CDR3 length: 15 amino acids. Germline CDR1 reads SGHRS; CDR2 reads YFSETQ. Trimming stripped 2 bases from V and 3 bases from J, with 13 bases between. CDR3 in amino acids: CASSFVDPTTDTQYF. Written as DNA, the CDR3 is TGCGCCAGCAGCTTTGTGGACCCTACTACAGATACGCAGTATTTT.

This sequence joins TRBV18 and TRBJ1-1; 9 nucleotides line up with TRBD1. Germline lookup yields CDR1 KGHSH and CDR2 LQKENI. The CDR3 contains 14 residues. With V trimmed by 4 bases and J by 4 bases, 4 bases remained unmatched. The CDR3 DNA reads TGTGCCAGCTCACAAGGACAGGGGATCACTGAAGCTTTCTTT. Its protein product is CASSQGQGITEAFF.

The chain carries TRBV28 and TRBJ1-5; D unclear. Trimming took 5 bases from V and 4 from J, leaving 12 bases between them. Germline CDR1 is MDHEN and CDR2 is SYDVKM. The CDR3 contains 14 residues. The CDR3 sequence: CASSSGRLNQPQHF. DNA for the CDR3: TGTGCCAGCAGTAGCGGACGGCTAAATCAGCCCCAGCATTTT.

This chain joins TRBV7-2 and TRBJ2-5; TRBD1 agrees at 10 bases. V lost 3 bases, J lost 2 bases, and 6 bases stayed unmatched. Germline CDR1 and CDR2: SGHTA and FQGNSA. This CDR3 contains 16 residues. CDR3 in DNA: TGTGCCAGCAGCTTGTTTAGGACAGGGGGGCAAGAGACCCAGTACTTC. Its protein product is CASSLFRTGGQETQYF. Full variable domain (outside the CDR3, taken from reference TRBV7-2 and TRBJ2-5): GAGVSQSPSNKVTEKGKDVELRCDPISGHTALYWYRQSLGQGLEFLIYFQGNSAPDKSGLPSDRFSAERTGGSVSTLTIQRTQQEDSAVYLCASSLFRTGGQETQYFGPGTRLLVL.

Points on this clone: This same CDR3 is encoded by further DNA sequences in the sample. This chain joins TRBV2 and TRBJ2-7; TRBD1 is a possible D gene (6 bases). CDR1 is SNHLY and CDR2 is FYNNEI in the germline V gene. This CDR3 has 14 residues. Trimming pared 2 bases from V and 0 bases from J, leaving 8 bases between. The CDR3 spells CASSEQGPSYEQYF. CDR3 sequence (DNA): TGTGCCAGCAGTGAACAGGGGCCCTCCTACGAGCAGTACTTC.

This clone was detected only a few times. The chain couples TRBV19 to TRBJ1-1; D gene unclear. This CDR3 spans 15 amino acids. The ends were cut back, 2 bases at V and 1 base at J, with 11 bases in the middle. In germline, CDR1 is LNHDA, CDR2 SQIVND (reference sequence). CDR3 nucleotide sequence: TGTGCCAGTAGTATAACTCCCGGGTCGAACACTGAAGCTTTCTTT. It yields the protein CASSITPGSNTEAFF.

This chain connects TRBV7-8 to TRBJ2-5, with 11 bases lining up with TRBD2. After removal of 2 bases from V and 4 bases from J, the junction contained 9 bases not matched to a gene. CDR3 length: 17 amino acids. Germline CDR1 reads SGHVS; CDR2 reads FQNEAQ. CDR3 DNA sequence: TGTGCCAGCAGCTTACTACTAGCGGGGGCCTCGAGAGAGACCCAGTACTTC. It translates to CASSLLLAGASRETQYF.

The chain recombines TRBV7-9 with TRBJ2-4; a weak D match, TRBD1 (6 bases). CDR3 length: 17 amino acids. Germline CDR1 reads SEHNR; CDR2 reads FQNEAQ (reference sequence). Trimming pared 4 bases from V and 0 bases from J, leaving 16 bases between. CDR3 in amino acids: CASSSPPGQLAKNIQYF. The CDR3, as DNA: TGTGCCAGCAGCTCCCCTCCGGGACAACTAGCCAAAAACATTCAGTACTTC.

J is TRBJ1-4 and V is TRBV6-5; D is ambiguous. Germline V gene data show CDR1 as MNHEY and CDR2 as SVGAGI. CDR3 length: 15 amino acids. Trimming pared 5 bases from V and 8 bases from J, leaving 18 bases between. This chain's CDR3 is CASSKQRIGKEKLFF. In DNA, the CDR3 is TGTGCCAGCAGTAAACAGAGAATAGGCAAGGAAAAACTGTTTTTT.

The chain is built from TRBV7-3 and TRBJ1-1; no clear D. Looked up from germline, CDR1 is SGHTA and CDR2 is FQGTGA. Trimming left V 0 bases short and J 5 bases short, with 10 bases between. The CDR3 spans 14 residues. The CDR3 sequence is CASSLTGSGTEAFF. DNA for the CDR3: TGTGCCAGCAGCTTAACGGGGTCGGGAACTGAAGCTTTCTTT.

The V call is TRBV13, the J call TRBJ2-1; 9 positions match TRBD2. V shed 5 bases and J 8 bases; nucleotides not matched to a gene: 4. CDR3 length: 13 amino acids. Germline CDR1 and CDR2: PRHDT and FYEKMQ (reference sequence). In nucleotides, the CDR3 is TGTGCCAGCAGCCTCCGACTAGCGGATGAGCAGTTCTTC. Translating gives CASSLRLADEQFF.

V usage is TRBV7-9 and J usage is TRBJ2-7; 7 positions match TRBD1. The V and J ends lost 5 bases and 3 bases, in that order; junction bases with no gene match: 10. CDR3 size: 15 residues. Germline-derived CDR1 and CDR2 are SEHNR and FQNEAQ (reference sequence). CDR3 nucleotide sequence: TGTGCCAGCAGCCCGGGACAGCCTTCAATCTACGAGCAGTACTTC. It yields the protein CASSPGQPSIYEQYF.

The chain carries TRBV19 and TRBJ1-5; D is ambiguous. The V end lost 1 base, the J end lost 6 bases, and 13 bases lay between the germline ends. CDR1 LNHDA and CDR2 SQIVND come from the germline V gene (reference sequence). The CDR3 covers 15 residues. Written as DNA, the CDR3 is TGTGCCAGTAGTATAGGGTCCCAAATGGGTCAGCCCCAGCATTTT. This translates into CASSIGSQMGQPQHF.

The genes are TRBV7-9 and TRBJ2-7; 7 bases match TRBD2. This CDR3 is built from 14 residues. CDR1 SEHNR and CDR2 FQNEAQ come from the germline V gene (reference sequence). The ends lost 5 bases at V and 5 bases at J; junction bases unmatched: 9. CDR3 protein: CASSPRGEVHEQYF. CDR3 nucleotide sequence: TGTGCCAGCAGCCCCCGGGGGGAAGTCCACGAGCAGTACTTC. The whole variable domain, remainder taken from reference TRBV7-9 and TRBJ2-7, is DTGVSQNPRHKITKRGQNVTFRCDPISEHNRLYWYRQTLGQGPEFLTYFQNEAQLEKSRLLSDRFSAERPKGSFSTLEIQRTEQGDSAMYLCASSPRGEVHEQYFGPGTRLTVT.

The chain has TRBV10-3 and TRBJ2-1; a possible D gene is TRBD2 (5 bases). Trimming removed 4 bases from V and 4 bases from J, with 17 bases in between. The CDR3 contains 16 residues. Germline V gene lookup returns CDR1 ENHRY and CDR2 SYGVKD. CDR3 sequence: CAISAGRAARYNEQFF. The CDR3 DNA is TGTGCCATCAGTGCCGGGCGGGCAGCCAGATACAATGAGCAGTTCTTC.

The chain is built from TRBV28 and TRBJ2-5; D gene unclear. Germline V gene lookup returns CDR1 MDHEN and CDR2 SYDVKM. This CDR3 region has 13 residues. Trimming took off 2 bases at V and 7 bases at J, with 11 bases between the two ends. The CDR3: CASSLPILGTQYF. CDR3 in DNA: TGTGCCAGCAGTTTACCTATCTTGGGGACCCAGTACTTC. The full variable domain, its missing parts supplied by reference TRBV28 and TRBJ2-5, is DVKVTQSSRYLVKRTGEKVFLECVQDMDHENMFWYRQDPGLGLRLIYFSYDVKMKEKGDIPEGYSVSREKKERFSLILESASTNQTSMYLCASSLPILGTQYFGPGTRLLVL.

The rearrangement uses TRBV30 and TRBJ1-2; D not resolved. The CDR3 has 19 residues. The V gene's germline CDR1 is GTSNPN and CDR2 SVGIG (reference sequence). V was clipped by 0 bases and J by 0 bases, with 23 bases between them. CDR3 amino acids: CAWSVGVGRSLVSNYGYTF. Here the CDR3 DNA reads TGTGCCTGGAGTGTTGGTGTTGGCCGTTCATTGGTGTCTAACTATGGCTACACCTTC.

The chain couples TRBV10-3 to TRBJ1-2; no definite D call. The CDR3 is 13 residues long. The V end was cut by 2 bases, the J end by 1 base, with 5 bases between. Germline CDR1 is ENHRY and CDR2 is SYGVKD. The DNA for the CDR3 is TGTGCCATCAGTGAGGAAGTTAACTATGGCTACACCTTC. Translating gives CAISEEVNYGYTF.

The chain recombines TRBV6-5 with TRBJ2-2, with no clear D. The V and J ends lost 7 bases and 0 bases respectively, with 6 bases between them. Germline V CDR1 and CDR2: MNHEY, SVGAGI. There are 13 residues in the CDR3. The CDR3 bases are TGTGCCAGCATCTTCGCGAACACCGGGGAGCTGTTTTTT. This codes for CASIFANTGELFF.

The chain has TRBV27 and TRBJ2-1, with 8 bases that match TRBD1. Trimming took 2 bases from V and 6 from J; bases not matched to a gene: 3. There are 14 residues in the CDR3. Germline V CDR1 and CDR2: MNHEY, SMNVEV (reference sequence). The CDR3 here is CASSLPTGGNEQFF. The CDR3 DNA follows: TGTGCCAGCAGTTTACCTACAGGGGGCAATGAGCAGTTCTTC.

V gene TRBV5-1 combines with J gene TRBJ2-3; TRBD1 aligns across 7 bases. V was pared by 5 bases and J by 2 bases, with 2 bases of the junction left unmatched. CDR1 and CDR2 (germline): SGHRS, YFSETQ. This CDR3 has 13 amino acids. The CDR3 spells CASSDRDTDTQYF. DNA of the CDR3: TGCGCCAGCAGTGACAGGGACACAGATACGCAGTATTTT.

With regard to this clone: This same CDR3 is encoded by further DNA sequences in the sample. The rearrangement links TRBV30 to TRBJ2-5; 8 bases are a match to TRBD2. Germline V gene lookup returns CDR1 GTSNPN and CDR2 SVGIG (reference sequence). This CDR3 has 14 residues. Losses at the gene ends were 0 bases for V and 8 bases for J; bases not matched to a gene: 8. The CDR3 sequence is CAWSVLPGGETQYF. In DNA, the CDR3 is TGTGCCTGGAGTGTACTACCCGGGGGGGAAACCCAGTACTTC.

The rearrangement joins TRBV6-1 to TRBJ1-6; tentative D call: TRBD1 (6 bases). The CDR3 is 16 residues long. Germline loops: CDR1 MNHNS, CDR2 SASEGT. Trimming pared 2 bases from V and 7 bases from J, leaving 15 bases between. Here the CDR3 DNA reads TGTGCCAGCAGTGAATGGGGGGCGCAGGTCAATTCACCCCTCCACTTT. It encodes CASSEWGAQVNSPLHF.

The chain uses TRBV27 and TRBJ1-2; possibly TRBD1 for D (5 bases). Germline V lookup: CDR1 MNHEY, CDR2 SMNVEV (reference sequence). The V end was cut by 3 bases, the J end by 1 base, with 21 bases between. The CDR3 length is 18 residues. The DNA for the CDR3 is TGTGCCAGCAGTTTTGAGGGGATGAGGGCCCATAATAACTATGGCTACACCTTC. Translating gives CASSFEGMRAHNNYGYTF.

The chain links TRBV7-2 to TRBJ2-5, with D unresolved. The germline gives CDR1 SGHTA, CDR2 FQGNSA. The CDR3 has 12 residues. With 4 bases removed from V and 9 bases from J, the gap between germline ends came to 12 bases. CDR3 residues: CASSSVQSSQYF. The DNA of the CDR3 is TGTGCCAGCAGCTCCGTTCAGAGTTCCCAGTACTTC.